These 6 T cell receptor beta chains share one sample of origin, sequenced in a study of tumor-infiltrating lymphocytes in primary liver carcinoma. Scientists recovered RNA and DNA together from approximately 20-30 mg of unsorted bulk tissue. cDNA specific to TCR beta was made from 500 ng of total RNA, with a constant-region primer employed for priming. Slightly modified ARM-PCR served as the procedure for the TCR beta libraries. These libraries came from three rounds of nested multiplex PCR. For around 11 cycles apiece, the opening two PCR rounds ran with TRBV1-TRBV30 forward primers and a C-beta reverse primer. MiXCR was run by TCRdb on the multiplex PCR reads, yielding one entry per CDR3 protein. The profile shows over 100,000 distinct CDR3 sequences, about two thirds of them singletons. Sequencing input: tumor-adjacent normal liver tissue. Receptor source: a woman aged 55 to 70 with primary liver carcinoma and hepatitis B virus infection.

This clonotype appeared many times. The J gene is TRBJ2-4, the V gene TRBV29-1; maybe TRBD1 (7 bases). Germline V gives CDR1 SQVTM, CDR2 ANQGSEA. The CDR3 totals 12 residues. V lost 8 bases to trimming and J lost 9 bases, with 17 bases between them. CDR3 sequence reads: CSIGTARGIQYF. CDR3 coding DNA: TGCAGCATTGGGACAGCGCGGGGCATTCAGTACTTC.

This clonotype appeared a few times. The gene calls are TRBV7-9 and TRBJ1-1; D not resolved. V lost 6 bases to trimming and J lost 1 base, with 15 bases between them. The CDR3 runs to 15 residues. The germline CDR1 and CDR2 sequences are SEHNR and FQNEAQ (reference sequence). The CDR3 DNA sequence: TGTGCCAGCAGGCAGACCGAGGACCCGAACACTGAAGCTTTCTTT. This gives the protein CASRQTEDPNTEAFF.

The gene calls are TRBV25-1 and TRBJ2-5, with D possibly being TRBD2 (5 bases). V was pared by 5 bases and J by 7 bases, with 14 bases between. The V gene's germline CDR1 is MGHDK and CDR2 SYGVNS. This CDR3 region has 13 residues. CDR3 amino acids: CASSRGFEGTQYF. As DNA, the CDR3 is TGTGCCAGCAGTCGTGGGTTCGAGGGGACCCAGTACTTC.

This clonotype showed up many times. DNA for the CDR3: TGCAGTGCTAGGATAGCGGGCTCACAAGAGACCCAGTACTTC. It codes for CSARIAGSQETQYF. The chain carries TRBV20-1 and TRBJ2-5; TRBD2 matches 7 bases. V was pared by 3 bases and J by 2 bases, with 6 bases of the junction left unmatched. The CDR3 consists of 14 residues. Per germline, CDR1 DFQATT and CDR2 SNEGSKA (reference sequence).

Comments on this clonotype: One junction end disagrees with the germline gene, perhaps due to a read error. V usage is TRBV6-6 and J usage is TRBJ2-7; 11 nucleotides line up with TRBD2. Germline CDR1 reads MNHNY; CDR2 reads SVGAGI (reference sequence). The length of the CDR3 is 14 residues. The CDR3 loop is CTSRTSGSSYEQYF. Written as DNA, the CDR3 is TGTACCAGCAGAACTAGCGGGAGTTCCTACGAGCAGTACTTC.

The chain employs TRBV6-6 and TRBJ2-5; 8 bases are shared with TRBD1. From germline, CDR1 is MNHNY and CDR2 SVGAGI (reference sequence). V dropped 11 bases and J dropped 6; count of bases not matched to a gene: 11. The CDR3 is made up of 13 amino acids. The CDR3 loop is CACTDRGRKTQYF. The CDR3 DNA follows: TGTGCCTGCACTGACAGGGGTCGGAAGACCCAGTACTTC.